The 21 T cell receptor beta chains given below trace back to one sample, sequenced in a study of patients and donors after allogeneic stem cell transplantation. TCRdb processed the RT-PCR reads anew with MiXCR; each CDR3 protein has one entry. The repertoire consists of about 200,000 distinct CDR3 sequences, with roughly two fifths occurring once and the leading ten covering roughly 12%. Sample: blood, either unsorted or a sorted T cell fraction (not recorded which). The receptors originated from a human donor who was either an allogeneic HSCT recipient or a stem cell or donor lymphocyte infusion donor (not recorded which). It is not recorded whose cells these are; they may come from a transplant donor.

This clonotype was seen only a few times. V usage is TRBV5-5 and J usage is TRBJ1-2; D is possibly TRBD1 (5 bases). The CDR3 spans 13 residues. Trimming took off 2 bases at V and 3 bases at J, with 8 bases between the two ends. Germline CDR1 SGHKS, CDR2 YYEKEE (reference sequence). The CDR3 nucleotides are TGTGCCAGCAGCTTCCGGGGGGACTATGGCTACACCTTC. Its translation is CASSFRGDYGYTF.

This clonotype was detected only a few times. The rearrangement uses TRBV12-3 or TRBV12-4 and TRBJ1-2; D gene unclear. The CDR3 is made up of 12 amino acids. V lost 5 bases, J lost 7 bases, and 11 bases lay in between. CDR3 nucleotides: TGTGCCAGCAGTGAAGGGTTTTCTGGCTACACCTTC. It yields the protein CASSEGFSGYTF.

This chain connects TRBV25-1 to TRBJ1-1; TRBD1 matches 7 bases. V lost 2 bases and J lost 4; bases outside the gene matches: 7. The germline gives CDR1 MGHDK, CDR2 SYGVNS. The CDR3 runs 15 residues. This CDR3 reads CASSERGRQGTEAFF. The CDR3 DNA is TGTGCCAGCAGTGAAAGGGGGAGACAGGGCACTGAAGCTTTCTTT.

The rearrangement joins TRBV3-1 to TRBJ1-2; D ambiguous. V lost 8 bases to trimming and J lost 5 bases, with 9 bases between them. CDR3 length equals 11 residues. Germline CDR1 and CDR2: LGHDT and YNNKEL (reference sequence). For the CDR3, the DNA is TGTGCCAGCGGAGGTCCATATGGCTACACCTTC. Its protein is CASGGPYGYTF.

This chain uses TRBV19 with TRBJ1-1; TRBD1 might be the D (5 bases). Per germline, CDR1 LNHDA and CDR2 SQIVND (reference sequence). Deletions cut 6 bases from V and 5 bases from J, with 22 bases between. The CDR3 is 16 residues long. As DNA, the CDR3 is TGTGCCAGTAGCCGCAGGGCCCCACAGGATCGGACTGAAGCTTTCTTT. It translates to CASSRRAPQDRTEAFF. The whole variable domain, filled in from reference TRBV19 and TRBJ1-1, reads DGGITQSPKYLFRKEGQNVTLSCEQNLNHDAMYWYRQDPGQGLRLIYYSQIVNDFQKGDIAEGYSVSREKKESFPLTVTSAQKNPTAFYLCASSRRAPQDRTEAFFGQGTRLTVV.

The CDR3: CASSSDRKANYGYTF. DNA of the CDR3: TGTGCCAGCAGTTCGGACAGGAAAGCTAACTATGGCTACACCTTC. The chain couples TRBV12-3 or TRBV12-4 to TRBJ1-2, with 7 bases aligning to TRBD1. This CDR3 has 15 amino acids. Trimming cost V 4 bases and J 0 bases; bases outside gene matches: 5.

The rearrangement links TRBV30 to TRBJ2-7; possibly TRBD1 for D (5 bases). V gave up 2 bases and J gave up 3 bases, with 17 bases separating them. Germline V gene lookup returns CDR1 GTSNPN and CDR2 SVGIG (reference sequence). The CDR3 has 15 amino acids. The CDR3 loop is CAWSPTKGHFYEQYF. CDR3 nucleotide sequence: TGTGCCTGGAGTCCCACAAAAGGACATTTCTACGAGCAGTACTTC.

This clonotype has a handful of counts. The chain carries TRBV29-1 and TRBJ1-4; D is unresolved. The CDR3 has 13 amino acids. The V end lost 6 bases, the J end lost 5 bases, and 13 bases lay between the germline ends. The germline V gene has CDR1 SQVTM and CDR2 ANQGSEA. The chain's CDR3 is CSVDRTGNEKLFF. The DNA of the CDR3 is TGCAGCGTGGATAGGACGGGCAATGAAAAACTGTTTTTT.

This clonotype was counted a few times. The V gene is TRBV3-1, the J gene TRBJ1-6, with 7 nucleotides matching TRBD1. This CDR3 comprises 15 residues. J gave up 6 bases and V 3 bases, and 5 bases lay outside the gene matches. CDR1 is LGHDT, CDR2 YNNKEL, per germline (reference sequence). CDR3 nucleotides: TGTGCCAGCAGCCACTCCGGGACAGCTAATTCACCCCTCCACTTT. Protein: CASSHSGTANSPLHF.

This clonotype has a handful of counts. This chain links TRBV15 with TRBJ1-1; 8 bases align to TRBD1. Germline assignment: CDR1 LNHNV and CDR2 YYDKDF (reference sequence). The CDR3 is 13 residues long. Germline trimming cut 6 bases from V and 4 bases from J; bases unmatched to any gene: 4. CDR3 amino acids: CATSGRGPTEAFF. The CDR3 DNA reads as TGTGCCACCAGTGGCAGGGGGCCCACTGAAGCTTTCTTT.

This chain joins TRBV4-3 and TRBJ2-7, with D possibly TRBD1 on 6 matching bases. CDR3 length equals 13 residues. Germline CDR1 LGHNA, CDR2 YSLEER. V was trimmed by 0 bases and J by 4 bases, leaving 7 bases between them. The CDR3 loop is CASSQDQGYEQYF. CDR3 nucleotide sequence: TGCGCCAGCAGCCAAGATCAGGGGTACGAGCAGTACTTC.

This clonotype was seen only a few times. This chain connects TRBV6-1 to TRBJ2-3; D uncertain. The CDR3 is made up of 13 amino acids. V gave up 1 base and J gave up 6 bases, with 8 bases separating them. Germline CDR1 reads MNHNS; CDR2 reads SASEGT. CDR3 sequence: CASSEVYGDTQYF. As DNA, the CDR3 is TGTGCCAGCAGTGAAGTCTACGGGGATACGCAGTATTTT.

This clonotype was seen a handful of times. The chain links TRBV7-9 to TRBJ1-2, with 9 bases identical to TRBD1. Germline CDR1 is SEHNR and CDR2 is FQNEAQ (reference sequence). The ends lost 2 bases at V and 4 bases at J; junction bases unmatched: 5. The CDR3 has 15 amino acids. The CDR3 reads CASSLPGQGPYGYTF. DNA for the CDR3: TGTGCCAGCAGCTTACCGGGACAGGGCCCCTATGGCTACACCTTC.

The rearrangement uses TRBV28 and TRBJ2-1; D call uncertain. V was trimmed by 3 bases and J by 4 bases, leaving 7 bases between them. The CDR3 length is 13 residues. Germline V gene lookup returns CDR1 MDHEN and CDR2 SYDVKM. CDR3 sequence (DNA): TGTGCCAGCAGTTTCAAAGATTACAATGAGCAGTTCTTC. It yields the protein CASSFKDYNEQFF.

V is TRBV29-1 and J is TRBJ1-5, with 7 bases fitting TRBD1. From germline, CDR1 is SQVTM and CDR2 ANQGSEA. The CDR3 length is 14 residues. Trimming took 7 bases from V and 5 from J; bases not matched to a gene: 11. The CDR3 DNA follows: TGCAGCGCAACGACAGGGCCCAGGGATCAGCCCCAGCATTTT. Translating gives CSATTGPRDQPQHF. The full variable domain, with the rest looked up from reference TRBV29-1 and TRBJ1-5, is SAVISQKPSRDICQRGTSLTIQCQVDSQVTMMFWYRQQPGQSLTLIATANQGSEATYESGFVIDKFPISRPNLTFSTLTVSNMSPEDSSIYLCSATTGPRDQPQHFGDGTRLSIL.

The chain links TRBV9 to TRBJ2-2; D uncertain. CDR1 is SGDLS and CDR2 is YYNGEE in the germline V gene. There are 17 residues in the CDR3. V was clipped by 0 bases and J by 2 bases, with 14 bases between them. The CDR3 DNA is TGTGCCAGCAGCGTAGGTTTAACTAACCGAAACACCGGGGAGCTGTTTTTT. It yields the protein CASSVGLTNRNTGELFF.

The chain links TRBV18 to TRBJ2-7; 7 bases are a match to TRBD2. Losses at the gene ends were 6 bases for V and 3 bases for J; bases not matched to a gene: 5. The CDR3 runs to 13 residues. Looked up from germline, CDR1 is KGHSH and CDR2 is LQKENI. This CDR3 is CASSLGGIYEQYF. CDR3 coding DNA: TGTGCCAGCTCCCTCGGGGGGATCTACGAGCAGTACTTC.

The genes are TRBV12-3 or TRBV12-4 and TRBJ2-3; 9 nucleotides match TRBD1. The V gene end was trimmed by 6 bases and the J gene end by 3 bases; junction bases not matched to a gene: 7. This CDR3 spans 15 amino acids. CDR3 bases: TGTGCCAGCAGCTACGACAGGGGGTGGACAGATACGCAGTATTTT. Its translation: CASSYDRGWTDTQYF.

This clonotype was seen just once. The chain combines TRBV12-3 or TRBV12-4 with TRBJ1-1, with 8 bases matching TRBD1. The CDR3 runs 13 residues. Trimming removed 2 bases from V and 9 bases from J; junction bases left unmatched: 5. Here the CDR3 reads CASSLTNRGKAFF. CDR3 DNA sequence: TGTGCCAGCAGTTTAACAAACAGGGGGAAAGCTTTCTTT.

This sequence joins TRBV3-1 and TRBJ2-5; D is unclear. This CDR3 spans 14 amino acids. Trimming removed 0 bases from V and 4 bases from J, with 9 bases in between. Germline V lookup: CDR1 LGHDT, CDR2 YNNKEL (reference sequence). In nucleotides, the CDR3 is TGTGCCAGCAGCCAAGATCCCCGCGCAGAGACCCAGTACTTC. It encodes CASSQDPRAETQYF.

The chain couples TRBV3-1 to TRBJ1-1; tentatively, D is TRBD1 (6 bases). The CDR3 runs 12 residues. Germline V gene data show CDR1 as LGHDT and CDR2 as YNNKEL (reference sequence). V was trimmed by 2 bases and J by 11 bases, leaving 12 bases between them. Written as DNA, the CDR3 is TGTGCCAGCAGCCAAAACAGGGAATGCGCTTTCTTT. Protein: CASSQNRECAFF.